This TCR beta chain comes out of a study of blood T cell repertoires in COVID-19. Background on the study: There were acute and convalescent COVID-19 samples, and they came from the United States, Italy and Spain. T cells, B-cell-depleted T cells, or PBMCs supplied cDNA or gDNA.

The sample holds many counts of this clone. Original methodology: Estimation of nucleated cell counts was performed using reference gene primer amplification. Using immunoSEQ multiplex PCR, the repertoire was profiled, and TCRdb retains in-frame clones only, with some absent. That table furnishes V, J and clone size, whereas the DNA furnished D and trimming. The table includes approximately 180,000 clones, 80% to 90% detected once. The germline V gene encodes CDR1 SGHRS and CDR2 YFSETQ. This CDR3 comprises 15 residues. V was clipped by 3 bases and J by 0 bases; unmatched bases: 5. The J gene is TRBJ1-2, the V gene TRBV5-1, with 7 bases aligning to TRBD1. This clonotype was sampled from a man in his fifties or sixties with acute or convalescent COVID-19. Sequencing input: peripheral blood. The CDR3 region is CASSSYGQANYGYTF. CDR3 sequence (DNA): TGCGCCAGCAGCTCCTACGGACAGGCTAACTATGGCTACACCTTC.